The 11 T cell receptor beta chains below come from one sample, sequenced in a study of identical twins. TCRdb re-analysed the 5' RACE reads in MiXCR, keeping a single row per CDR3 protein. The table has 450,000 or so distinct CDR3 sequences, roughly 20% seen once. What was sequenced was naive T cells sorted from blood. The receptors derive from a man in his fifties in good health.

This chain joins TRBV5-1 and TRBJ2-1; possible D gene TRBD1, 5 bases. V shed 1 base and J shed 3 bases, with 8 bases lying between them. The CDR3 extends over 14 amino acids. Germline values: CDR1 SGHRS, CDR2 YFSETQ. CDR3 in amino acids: CASSLRQYYNEQFF. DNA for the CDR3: TGCGCCAGCAGCTTGAGACAGTACTACAATGAGCAGTTCTTC.

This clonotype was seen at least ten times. The CDR3 sequence: CSASVVSGASSNQPQHF. In nucleotides, the CDR3 is TGCAGTGCTAGTGTGGTGTCAGGGGCTTCTAGCAATCAGCCCCAGCATTTT. This chain links TRBV20-1 with TRBJ1-5; possibly TRBD1 for D (6 bases). The V end lost 3 bases, the J end lost 0 bases, and 18 bases lay between the germline ends. The CDR3 is made up of 17 amino acids. Looked up from germline, CDR1 is DFQATT and CDR2 is SNEGSKA (reference sequence).

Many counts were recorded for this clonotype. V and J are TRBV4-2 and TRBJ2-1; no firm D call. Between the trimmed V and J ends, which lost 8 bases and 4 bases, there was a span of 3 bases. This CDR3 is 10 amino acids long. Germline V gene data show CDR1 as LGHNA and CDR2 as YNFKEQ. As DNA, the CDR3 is TGTGCCAGCGGGTACAATGAGCAGTTCTTC. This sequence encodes CASGYNEQFF.

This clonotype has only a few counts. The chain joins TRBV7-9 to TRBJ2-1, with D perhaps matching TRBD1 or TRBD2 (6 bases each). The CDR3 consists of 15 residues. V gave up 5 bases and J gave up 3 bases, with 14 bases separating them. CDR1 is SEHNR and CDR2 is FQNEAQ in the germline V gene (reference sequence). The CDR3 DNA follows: TGTGCCAGCAGCCTGGGGGCGGGAAACTACAATGAGCAGTTCTTC. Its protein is CASSLGAGNYNEQFF.

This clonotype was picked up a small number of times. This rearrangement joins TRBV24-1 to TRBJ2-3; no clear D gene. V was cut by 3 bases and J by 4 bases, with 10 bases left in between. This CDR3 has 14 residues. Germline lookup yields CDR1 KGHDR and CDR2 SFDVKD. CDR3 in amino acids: CATSDPKDADTQYF. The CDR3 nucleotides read TGTGCCACCAGTGATCCGAAGGACGCAGATACGCAGTATTTT.

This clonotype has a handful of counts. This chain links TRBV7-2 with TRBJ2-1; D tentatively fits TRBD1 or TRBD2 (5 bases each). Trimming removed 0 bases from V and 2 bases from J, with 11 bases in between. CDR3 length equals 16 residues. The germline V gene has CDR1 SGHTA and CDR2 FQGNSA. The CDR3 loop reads CASSLAGRMTYNEQFF. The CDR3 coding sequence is TGTGCCAGCAGCTTAGCGGGACGGATGACCTACAATGAGCAGTTCTTC.

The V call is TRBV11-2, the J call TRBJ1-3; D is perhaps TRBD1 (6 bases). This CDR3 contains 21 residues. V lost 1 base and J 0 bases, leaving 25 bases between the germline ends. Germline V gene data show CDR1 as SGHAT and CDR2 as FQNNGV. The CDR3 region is CASSLGRHWLQTGPSGNTIYF. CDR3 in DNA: TGTGCCAGCAGCTTAGGACGACACTGGCTTCAGACAGGACCCTCTGGAAACACCATATATTTT.

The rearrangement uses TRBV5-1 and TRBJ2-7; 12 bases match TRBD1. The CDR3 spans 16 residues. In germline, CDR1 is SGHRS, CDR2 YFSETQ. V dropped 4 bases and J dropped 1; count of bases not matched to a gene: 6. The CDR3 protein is CASSRGDRGPSYEQYF. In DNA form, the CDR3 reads TGCGCCAGCAGCAGGGGGGACAGGGGGCCATCCTACGAGCAGTACTTC.

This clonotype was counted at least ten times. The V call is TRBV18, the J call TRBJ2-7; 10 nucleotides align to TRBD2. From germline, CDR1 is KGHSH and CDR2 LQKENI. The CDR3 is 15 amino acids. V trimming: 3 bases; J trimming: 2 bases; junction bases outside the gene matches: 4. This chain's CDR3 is CASSPPTSGPYEQYF. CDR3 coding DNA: TGTGCCAGCTCACCTCCGACTAGCGGGCCCTACGAGCAGTACTTC.

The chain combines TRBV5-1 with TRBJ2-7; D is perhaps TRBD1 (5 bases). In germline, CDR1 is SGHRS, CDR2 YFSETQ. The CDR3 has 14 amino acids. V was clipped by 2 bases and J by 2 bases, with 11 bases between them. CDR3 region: CASSLTQGTYEQYF. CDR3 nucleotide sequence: TGCGCCAGCAGCTTAACTCAGGGAACCTACGAGCAGTACTTC.

The CDR3: CASSVGLAPPYEQYF. CDR3 nucleotide sequence: TGTGCCAGCAGCGTGGGACTAGCGCCTCCCTACGAGCAGTACTTC. The rearrangement uses TRBV5-5 and TRBJ2-7; 10 nucleotides match TRBD2. In germline, CDR1 is SGHKS, CDR2 YYEKEE (reference sequence). This CDR3 spans 15 amino acids. After removal of 4 bases from V and 2 bases from J, the junction contained 6 bases not matched to a gene.